This T cell receptor (beta chain) derives from a study of glioma-infiltrating T cells after dendritic cell vaccination. Trimming removed 5 bases at V and 4 bases at J, with 14 bases between. This CDR3 is built from 13 residues. Germline V gives CDR1 SQVTM, CDR2 ANQGSEA. Amplification used 60 V beta primers and 13 J beta primers. The protocol was immunoSEQ multiplex PCR, while the TCRdb copy is restricted to in-frame clones and leaves out a portion. The sample gives about 87,000 clones, 85% to 90% of which show up once; approximately 2.9% is in the top ten. None of the glioblastoma patients had an isocitrate dehydrogenase mutation. Blood PBMC samples: pre-vaccination, two weeks post third vaccination, and at tumor progression. This clone was observed a handful of times.

The sequencing used blood, collected before dendritic cell vaccination. This rearrangement joins TRBV29-1 to TRBJ1-2; possibly TRBD1 for D (5 bases). The receptor was derived from a human donor with glioblastoma. The CDR3 DNA is TGCAGCGTTCCTTCCGGGGGAGTCTATGGCTACACCTTC. Its protein is CSVPSGGVYGYTF.